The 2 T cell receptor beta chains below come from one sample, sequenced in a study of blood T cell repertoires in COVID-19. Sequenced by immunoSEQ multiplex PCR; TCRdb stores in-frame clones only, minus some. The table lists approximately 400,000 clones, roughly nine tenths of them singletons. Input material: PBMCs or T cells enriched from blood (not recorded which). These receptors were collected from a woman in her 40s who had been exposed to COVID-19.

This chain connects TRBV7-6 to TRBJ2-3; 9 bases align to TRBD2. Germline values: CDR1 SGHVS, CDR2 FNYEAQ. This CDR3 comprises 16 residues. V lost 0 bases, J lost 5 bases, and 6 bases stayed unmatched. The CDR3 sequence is CASSLAGGGAVDTQYF. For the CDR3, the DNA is TGTGCCAGCAGCTTAGCCGGCGGGGGGGCCGTAGATACGCAGTATTTT.

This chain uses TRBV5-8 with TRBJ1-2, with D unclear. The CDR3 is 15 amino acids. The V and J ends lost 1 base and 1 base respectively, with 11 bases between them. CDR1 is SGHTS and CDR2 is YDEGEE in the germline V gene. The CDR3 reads CASSLPPEGNYGYTF. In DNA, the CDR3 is TGTGCCAGCAGCTTGCCCCCCGAGGGTAACTATGGCTACACCTTC. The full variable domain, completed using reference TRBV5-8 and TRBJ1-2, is EAGVTQSPTHLIKTRGQQATLRCSPISGHTSVYWYQQALGLGLQFLLWYDEGEERNRGNFPPRFSGRQFPNYSSELNVNALELEDSALYLCASSLPPEGNYGYTFGSGTRLTVV.